Below are 17 T cell receptor beta chains sequenced from a single sample in a study of PD-L1 blockade in urothelial cancer. Method: immunoSEQ multiplex PCR; TCRdb's copy keeps in-frame clones and lacks some. This table has about 130,000 clones, around 84% appearing once. Time point here: pretreatment peripheral blood. Sequencing was performed on PBMCs, taken around atezolizumab (anti-PD-L1) treatment. The source is a man in his fifties with urothelial cancer.

This clone was counted once. The chain links TRBV29-1 to TRBJ1-2, with 9 bases identical to TRBD1. The V segment lost 6 bases and the J segment 5 bases; nucleotides outside the gene matches: 7. CDR3 size: 13 residues. Germline V gene sequence: CDR1 SQVTM, CDR2 ANQGSEA. CDR3 region: CSVPGQGLYGYTF. The CDR3 bases are TGCAGCGTACCGGGACAGGGTCTTTATGGCTACACCTTC.

CDR3 protein: CASRYSGRGGTTEAFF. The DNA of the CDR3 is TGTGCCAGCAGATATTCGGGGAGGGGAGGGACCACTGAAGCTTTCTTT. The rearrangement uses TRBV27 and TRBJ1-1; D might be TRBD1 (5 bases). This CDR3 has 16 amino acids. In germline, CDR1 is MNHEY, CDR2 SMNVEV (reference sequence). The germline V and J ends were trimmed by 6 bases and 4 bases, with 21 bases remaining between them.

This chain uses TRBV6-1 with TRBJ2-7; 9 bases map to TRBD2. This CDR3 region has 16 residues. Germline V gene sequence: CDR1 MNHNS, CDR2 SASEGT. Trimming at V came to 1 base and at J to 2 bases, leaving 6 bases not matched to a gene. The CDR3 DNA sequence: TGTGCCAGCAGTGAAGGACTAGCGGTCACAACCTACGAGCAGTACTTC. Protein product: CASSEGLAVTTYEQYF.

This chain connects TRBV5-1 to TRBJ1-5; D is undetermined. The V end lost 4 bases, the J end lost 7 bases, and 18 bases lay between the germline ends. Per the germline V gene, CDR1 is SGHRS and CDR2 is YFSETQ. The CDR3 contains 15 residues. The CDR3 loop reads CASSPEAGREQPQHF. CDR3 coding DNA: TGCGCCAGCAGCCCCGAGGCCGGCCGGGAACAGCCCCAGCATTTT.

This sequence joins TRBV5-4 and TRBJ2-3; D is uncertain. V shed 4 bases and J shed 7 bases, with 10 bases lying between them. The CDR3 covers 12 residues. In germline, CDR1 is SGHNT, CDR2 YYREEE (reference sequence). The CDR3 coding sequence is TGTGCCAGCAGCCCTGAGAGGAATACGCAGTATTTT. Residues: CASSPERNTQYF.

The gene calls are TRBV2 and TRBJ2-5; 12 bases line up with TRBD2. This CDR3 region has 15 residues. CDR1 is SNHLY, CDR2 FYNNEI, per germline. V lost 6 bases, J lost 1 base, and 3 bases stayed unmatched. The CDR3 reads CASRKGLAGQETQYF. CDR3 nucleotide sequence: TGTGCCAGCAGGAAGGGACTAGCGGGCCAAGAGACCCAGTACTTC.

The V gene is TRBV30, the J gene TRBJ2-1, with unresolved D. V shed 2 bases and J shed 9 bases, with 20 bases lying between them. CDR1 and CDR2 (germline): GTSNPN, SVGIG (reference sequence). The CDR3 covers 15 residues. CDR3 nucleotides: TGTGCCTGGAGTCGTGACGGAACACTTCGGGTTGAGCAGTTCTTC. This translates into CAWSRDGTLRVEQFF.

The chain couples TRBV7-9 to TRBJ1-2; maybe TRBD1 (6 bases). V lost 5 bases and J lost 8, with 18 bases in between. The CDR3 covers 14 residues. Germline-derived CDR1 and CDR2 are SEHNR and FQNEAQ (reference sequence). The CDR3 region is CASSQSLGAPGYTF. The CDR3 DNA reads as TGTGCCAGCAGCCAATCACTGGGGGCGCCGGGCTACACCTTC.

This clone appeared once. The genes are TRBV5-4 and TRBJ2-2; tentative D call: TRBD1 (7 bases). Per the germline V gene, CDR1 is SGHNT and CDR2 is YYREEE (reference sequence). V dropped 9 bases and J dropped 4 bases, with 19 bases sitting between them. The CDR3 runs 15 residues. The CDR3 region is CATTRGVMGTGELFF. CDR3 nucleotides: TGTGCCACCACCAGGGGGGTTATGGGCACCGGGGAGCTGTTTTTT. The entire variable domain, with the rest obtained from reference TRBV5-4 and TRBJ2-2, is as follows: ETGVTQSPTHLIKTRGQQVTLRCSSQSGHNTVSWYQQALGQGPQFIFQYYREEENGRGNFPPRFSGLQFPNYSSELNVNALELDDSALYLCATTRGVMGTGELFFGEGSRLTVL.

The V gene is TRBV27, the J gene TRBJ2-7; TRBD1 matches at 11 bases. V shed 10 bases and J 6 bases; nucleotides not matched to a gene: 20. CDR1 is MNHEY and CDR2 is SMNVEV in the germline V gene (reference sequence). This CDR3 has 17 residues. In DNA, the CDR3 is TGTGCCATTCCCTATGGGGGTGGGACAGGGGGAGTACGCGAGCAGTACTTC. It encodes CAIPYGGGTGGVREQYF.

This clone came up a few times. CDR3: CAWSRTANTEAFF. The CDR3 region has the DNA TGTGCCTGGAGTAGGACAGCGAACACTGAAGCTTTCTTT. The chain couples TRBV30 to TRBJ1-1; D may be TRBD1 (6 bases). Looked up from germline, CDR1 is GTSNPN and CDR2 is SVGIG (reference sequence). The CDR3 has 13 residues. Trimming cost V 2 bases and J 1 base, with 8 bases left between them.

The V and J genes are TRBV6-1 and TRBJ2-7; D gene ambiguous. V lost 2 bases and J 7 bases, leaving 21 bases between the germline ends. CDR3 length: 16 residues. Per germline, CDR1 MNHNS and CDR2 SASEGT. The CDR3 DNA follows: TGTGCCAGCAGTGAAAACCTCGTTGCTCGCCCCGGTGAGCAGTACTTC. Protein sequence: CASSENLVARPGEQYF.

The chain has TRBV11-2 and TRBJ1-2, with D maybe TRBD1 (6 bases). The germline V and J ends were trimmed by 5 bases and 8 bases, with 15 bases remaining between them. Germline V CDR1 and CDR2: SGHAT, FQNNGV. This CDR3 spans 13 amino acids. For the CDR3, the DNA is TGTGCCAGCAGCCCCGGGACCCAGGGGGGCTACACCTTC. Its protein is CASSPGTQGGYTF.

This clone appeared once. This rearrangement joins TRBV7-9 to TRBJ2-2, with D unclear. The germline V gene has CDR1 SEHNR and CDR2 FQNEAQ (reference sequence). The CDR3 runs 13 residues. Trimming shortened V by 5 bases and J by 4 bases, and 8 bases separated the two germline ends. The CDR3 loop is CASSPRRTGELFF. CDR3 DNA sequence: TGTGCCAGCAGCCCGCGGCGCACCGGGGAGCTGTTTTTT.

J is TRBJ2-7 and V is TRBV6-1, with 13 bases fitting TRBD2. J lost 5 bases, V lost 4 bases, and 5 bases had no gene match. Germline CDR1 is MNHNS and CDR2 is SASEGT. The CDR3 consists of 15 residues. As DNA, the CDR3 is TGTGCCAGCAGTGGACGGACTAGCGGGAGCCACGAGCAGTACTTC. This sequence encodes CASSGRTSGSHEQYF.

The chain joins TRBV29-1 to TRBJ2-7; 8 bases map to TRBD2. The CDR3 covers 11 residues. The germline V gene encodes CDR1 SQVTM and CDR2 ANQGSEA. Trimming took 6 bases from V and 6 from J; bases not matched to a gene: 4. The CDR3 DNA is TGCAGCGTGAAGCGGGAGTTCGAGCAGTACTTC. Translated, it gives CSVKREFEQYF.

J is TRBJ1-6 and V is TRBV7-9, with D unresolved. CDR1 is SEHNR, CDR2 FQNEAQ, per germline (reference sequence). V lost 5 bases, J lost 8 bases, and 16 bases lay in between. The CDR3 loop spans 15 amino acids. The CDR3 loop reads CASSKTPAGDSPLHF. CDR3 DNA sequence: TGTGCCAGCAGCAAAACGCCCGCCGGGGATTCACCCCTCCACTTT.